This entry lists 32 T cell receptor beta chains sequenced from one sample in a study of T cells in Graves' hyperthyroidism and ophthalmopathy. RNA transcripts were the template for amplifying TCR beta CDR3 regions. The HTBI primer set was used in a first-round RT-PCR of the TCR CDR3. One entry per CDR3 protein results from TCRdb running MiXCR on the multiplex PCR reads. This sample has around 540,000 distinct CDR3 sequences; roughly 16% occur once, and the top ten carry 25% to 30%. Sequences were obtained from blood. The receptor source for this set is a woman in her 30s with Graves' ophthalmopathy.

The sample holds a few counts of this clonotype. The V gene is TRBV9, the J gene TRBJ1-5; possible D gene TRBD1, 5 bases. The germline gives CDR1 SGDLS, CDR2 YYNGEE. V was clipped by 4 bases and J by 5 bases, with 13 bases between them. The CDR3 contains 14 residues. The CDR3 sequence is CASSSQAGDQPQHF. The CDR3 DNA is TGTGCCAGCAGCTCACAGGCTGGCGATCAGCCCCAGCATTTT.

This clonotype appeared many times. V gene TRBV20-1 combines with J gene TRBJ2-5; perhaps TRBD2 as D (6 bases). Trimming stripped 3 bases from V and 1 base from J, with 9 bases between. The CDR3 runs to 13 residues. Germline V gene data show CDR1 as DFQATT and CDR2 as SNEGSKA (reference sequence). Here the CDR3 reads CSASGGSQETQYF. The CDR3 nucleotides read TGCAGTGCTAGCGGGGGTTCCCAAGAGACCCAGTACTTC.

This clonotype was seen ten or more times. CDR3 sequence: CASSLSSAGANTGELFF. The CDR3 DNA reads TGTGCCAGCAGCTTGAGTTCAGCGGGAGCGAACACCGGGGAGCTGTTTTTT. The chain is built from TRBV11-2 and TRBJ2-2, with 8 positions matching TRBD2. J lost 0 bases, V lost 3 bases, and 6 bases had no gene match. CDR3 size: 17 residues. The germline V gene encodes CDR1 SGHAT and CDR2 FQNNGV.

Ten or more counts support this clonotype. CDR3 loop: CASSFPTLAGRPYQETQYF. In DNA form, the CDR3 reads TGTGCCAGCAGCTTCCCCACCCTAGCGGGAAGACCGTACCAAGAGACCCAGTACTTC. The chain is built from TRBV7-2 and TRBJ2-5; 9 bases align to TRBD2. The CDR3 sequence is 19 residues long. Losses at the gene ends were 3 bases for V and 0 bases for J; bases not matched to a gene: 14. Looked up from germline, CDR1 is SGHTA and CDR2 is FQGNSA.

This chain connects TRBV5-1 to TRBJ1-6; D is perhaps TRBD1 (5 bases). The germline V gene encodes CDR1 SGHRS and CDR2 YFSETQ. Trimming shortened V by 4 bases and J by 12 bases, and 23 bases separated the two germline ends. The CDR3 runs to 16 residues. DNA for the CDR3: TGCGCCAGCAGCACCGTACTCAGGGCCACCGGGGTACCCCTCCACTTT. It encodes CASSTVLRATGVPLHF.

This clonotype came up many times. The chain recombines TRBV5-1 with TRBJ2-5; TRBD2 aligns across 13 bases. The germline CDR1 and CDR2 sequences are SGHRS and YFSETQ. Trimming at V came to 4 bases and at J to 3 bases, leaving 3 bases not matched to a gene. There are 15 residues in the CDR3. The CDR3 reads CASSLGLAGEETQYF. The CDR3 DNA reads as TGCGCCAGCAGCCTAGGACTAGCGGGAGAAGAGACCCAGTACTTC.

This clonotype was seen at least ten times. The chain is built from TRBV3-1 and TRBJ2-1, with 7 positions matching TRBD1. Trimming took 1 base from V and 5 from J; bases not matched to a gene: 2. Per the germline V gene, CDR1 is LGHDT and CDR2 is YNNKEL (reference sequence). The CDR3 is 14 residues long. Written as DNA, the CDR3 is TGTGCCAGCAGCCAAGCTGGGACAGACAATGAGCAGTTCTTC. As protein: CASSQAGTDNEQFF.

This clonotype was recorded a few times. The chain has TRBV9 and TRBJ2-7; D is unclear. Germline CDR1 SGDLS, CDR2 YYNGEE. V was cut by 0 bases and J by 2 bases, with 12 bases left in between. This CDR3 comprises 15 residues. Here the CDR3 reads CASSVGAAGTYEQYF. The CDR3 nucleotides read TGTGCCAGCAGCGTAGGTGCTGCTGGTACCTACGAGCAGTACTTC. Full variable domain (missing parts from reference TRBV9 and TRBJ2-7): DSGVTQTPKHLITATGQRVTLRCSPRSGDLSVYWYQQSLDQGLQFLIQYYNGEERAKGNILERFSAQQFPDLHSELNLSSLELGDSALYFCASSVGAAGTYEQYFGPGTRLTVT.

This clonotype was seen only a few times. This sequence joins TRBV12-3 or TRBV12-4 and TRBJ2-7, with 11 nucleotides matching TRBD2. Trimming took 5 bases from V and 7 from J; bases not matched to a gene: 10. This CDR3 is 15 amino acids long. CDR3 protein: CASSSLAGGVGEQYF. Here the CDR3 DNA reads TGTGCCAGCAGTAGTCTAGCGGGAGGCGTAGGTGAGCAGTACTTC.

The table lists this clonotype with many counts. This rearrangement joins TRBV28 to TRBJ1-4; TRBD1 matches 7 bases. CDR1 is MDHEN, CDR2 SYDVKM, per germline. With V trimmed by 4 bases and J by 5 bases, 10 bases remained unmatched. CDR3 length equals 16 residues. The CDR3 coding sequence is TGTGCCAGCAGTTCGTTGGTGGAGACAGGGAATGAAAAACTGTTTTTT. Amino acid sequence: CASSSLVETGNEKLFF.

This clonotype was detected ten times or more. The chain is built from TRBV7-3 and TRBJ2-3; TRBD1 or TRBD2 may be the D gene (5 bases each). CDR1 is SGHTA and CDR2 is FQGTGA in the germline V gene. CDR3 length: 14 residues. The V and J ends lost 1 base and 4 bases respectively, with 9 bases between them. The CDR3 sequence: CASSLMGVPDTQYF. In nucleotides, the CDR3 is TGTGCCAGCAGCTTAATGGGGGTCCCAGATACGCAGTATTTT.

This clonotype came up a few times. This chain uses TRBV30 with TRBJ2-2; 11 bases map to TRBD2. This CDR3 is 16 amino acids long. Trimming took 3 bases from V and 4 from J; bases not matched to a gene: 7. Germline CDR1 is GTSNPN and CDR2 is SVGIG (reference sequence). The CDR3 sequence: CAWRRLAGGGTGELFF. The CDR3 bases are TGTGCCTGGAGGAGATTAGCGGGAGGGGGCACCGGGGAGCTGTTTTTT.

In its sample, this clonotype was seen many times. The rearrangement uses TRBV20-1 and TRBJ2-1, with 9 bases fitting TRBD2. Germline CDR1 and CDR2: DFQATT and SNEGSKA (reference sequence). The CDR3 is 14 amino acids. The junction had 7 bases not matched to a gene; V was cut back by 4 bases and J by 6 bases. The CDR3 sequence is CSAIRAGGRNEQFF. The CDR3, as DNA: TGCAGTGCTATAAGGGCGGGAGGGCGCAATGAGCAGTTCTTC.

This clonotype was detected ten times or more. The chain has TRBV20-1 and TRBJ2-7, with TRBD2 identical over 11 bases. CDR1 and CDR2 (germline): DFQATT, SNEGSKA (reference sequence). Trimming cost V 5 bases and J 2 bases; bases outside gene matches: 2. The CDR3 totals 13 residues. This CDR3 is CSAPGLAAYEQYF. The CDR3 coding sequence is TGCAGTGCTCCGGGACTAGCGGCCTACGAGCAGTACTTC.

Many counts were recorded for this clonotype. The chain joins TRBV28 to TRBJ2-7, with D unclear. V shed 7 bases and J shed 1 base, with 14 bases lying between them. There are 14 residues in the CDR3. The germline gives CDR1 MDHEN, CDR2 SYDVKM. DNA of the CDR3: TGTGCCAGCAACGAGGCCCGCGCGTCCTACGAGCAGTACTTC. Its translation: CASNEARASYEQYF.

This clonotype has only a few counts. The chain links TRBV6-1 to TRBJ2-7; D gene ambiguous. Germline V CDR1 and CDR2: MNHNS, SASEGT. The CDR3 length is 15 residues. V was pared by 5 bases and J by 3 bases, with 17 bases between. CDR3 DNA sequence: TGTGCCAGCAGTCAGACGATCGTAACAAACTACGAGCAGTACTTC. Translation gives CASSQTIVTNYEQYF.

Many counts were recorded for this clonotype. The V call is TRBV20-1, the J call TRBJ2-7; D tentatively reads TRBD1 or TRBD2 (5 bases each). The CDR3 totals 13 residues. Looked up from germline, CDR1 is DFQATT and CDR2 is SNEGSKA (reference sequence). Deletions cut 2 bases from V and 6 bases from J, with 14 bases between. CDR3 in amino acids: CSARRHAGGEQYF. The CDR3 DNA follows: TGCAGTGCTAGACGCCATGCTGGGGGCGAGCAGTACTTC.

This clonotype was picked up many times. The chain carries TRBV5-1 and TRBJ1-2, with D possibly being TRBD1 (6 bases). Germline-derived CDR1 and CDR2 are SGHRS and YFSETQ. Trimming pared 0 bases from V and 4 bases from J, leaving 16 bases between. There are 16 residues in the CDR3. The CDR3 protein is CASSLGSGDRSYGYTF. CDR3 in DNA: TGCGCCAGCAGCTTGGGCTCAGGGGACCGGTCCTATGGCTACACCTTC.

This clonotype has a count of ten or more. The V and J genes are TRBV28 and TRBJ2-3; 11 bases line up with TRBD2. This CDR3 is 18 amino acids long. Per germline, CDR1 MDHEN and CDR2 SYDVKM. J lost 4 bases, V lost 6 bases, and 15 bases had no gene match. CDR3 loop: CASSPDEVLAGVPDTQYF. The CDR3 nucleotides read TGTGCCAGCAGCCCGGATGAGGTACTAGCGGGAGTTCCAGATACGCAGTATTTT.

This clonotype was seen ten or more times. The chain recombines TRBV2 with TRBJ2-3; 12 bases fit TRBD2. Germline lookup yields CDR1 SNHLY and CDR2 FYNNEI. The junction had 8 bases not matched to a gene; V was cut back by 9 bases and J by 1 base. CDR3 size: 16 residues. The CDR3 DNA sequence: TGTGCCAGTCGACTAGCGGGGGTTTCGGGCACAGATACGCAGTATTTT. This codes for CASRLAGVSGTDTQYF. The entire variable domain, with the rest obtained from reference TRBV2 and TRBJ2-3, is as follows: EPEVTQTPSHQVTQMGQEVILRCVPISNHLYFYWYRQILGQKVEFLVSFYNNEISEKSEIFDDQFSVERPDGSNFTLKIRSTKLEDSAMYFCASRLAGVSGTDTQYFGPGTRLTVL.

This clonotype was counted a few times. The chain recombines TRBV5-1 with TRBJ2-1, with 12 bases that match TRBD2. CDR1 is SGHRS, CDR2 YFSETQ, per germline. V gave up 4 bases and J gave up 8 bases; unmatched junction bases: 10. The CDR3 is 16 residues long. The CDR3: CASSKTSGSLRDEQFF. The CDR3 DNA sequence: TGCGCCAGCAGCAAGACTAGCGGGAGTTTACGGGATGAGCAGTTCTTC.

Ten or more counts support this clonotype. V and J are TRBV3-1 and TRBJ2-7; TRBD1 matches 10 bases. Germline CDR1 is LGHDT and CDR2 is YNNKEL (reference sequence). The CDR3 loop spans 13 amino acids. V lost 0 bases and J lost 9; bases outside the gene matches: 2. The CDR3 nucleotides are TGTGCCAGCAGCCAAGATCGGGACAGGGGGCAGTACTTC. Amino acids: CASSQDRDRGQYF.

On this clonotype: One end of the junction fails to match germline, which may point to a read error. The V and J genes are TRBV18 and TRBJ2-3, with 9 positions matching TRBD1. The germline V gene encodes CDR1 KGHSH and CDR2 LQKENI. There are 15 residues in the CDR3. This CDR3 reads CASSPDRGRTDTQCF. CDR3 coding DNA: TGTGCCAGCTCTCCGGACAGGGGCCGCACAGATACGCAGTGTTTT. The variable domain in full, completed from reference TRBV18 and TRBJ2-3, reads NAGVMQNPRHLVRRRGQEARLRCSPMKGHSHVYWYRQLPEEGLKFMVYLQKENIIDESGMPKERFSAEFPKEGPSILRIQQVVRGDSAAYFCASSPDRGRTDTQCFGPGTRLTVL.

This clonotype was counted at least ten times. This chain links TRBV7-2 with TRBJ2-3; D is perhaps TRBD1 (6 bases). The CDR3 has 17 amino acids. In germline, CDR1 is SGHTA, CDR2 FQGNSA. The ends were cut back, 0 bases at V and 2 bases at J, with 15 bases in the middle. CDR3 sequence: CASSLAGAGVVTDTQYF. In DNA, the CDR3 is TGTGCCAGCAGCTTAGCTGGGGCAGGGGTGGTCACAGATACGCAGTATTTT.

V usage is TRBV7-8 and J usage is TRBJ2-5; D could derive from TRBD1 or TRBD2 (5 bases each). Germline V CDR1 and CDR2: SGHVS, FQNEAQ. The germline V and J ends were trimmed by 6 bases and 0 bases, with 14 bases remaining between them. This CDR3 contains 15 residues. In DNA form, the CDR3 reads TGTGCCAGCAGTTACCAACCGGGACACCAAGAGACCCAGTACTTC. Amino acid sequence: CASSYQPGHQETQYF. Together with reference TRBV7-8 and TRBJ2-5, the CDR3 gives the full variable domain: GAGVSQSPRYKVAKRGQDVALRCDPISGHVSLFWYQQALGQGPEFLTYFQNEAQLDKSGLPSDRFFAERPEGSVSTLKIQRTQQEDSAVYLCASSYQPGHQETQYFGPGTRLLVL.

This clonotype has at least ten counts. The V gene is TRBV6-5, the J gene TRBJ2-7; TRBD2 matches at 10 bases. Germline V CDR1 and CDR2: MNHEY, SVGAGI. The CDR3 has 15 residues. With 2 bases clipped from V and 4 bases from J, the junction kept 5 bases outside the gene matches. The DNA of the CDR3 is TGTGCCAGCAGTTACGACCCTAGCGGGAGTTACGAGCAGTACTTC. It specifies CASSYDPSGSYEQYF.

The rearrangement links TRBV20-1 to TRBJ2-3; D uncertain. The CDR3 loop spans 13 amino acids. CDR1 DFQATT and CDR2 SNEGSKA come from the germline V gene (reference sequence). Deletions cut 1 base from V and 2 bases from J, with 7 bases between. The CDR3 DNA follows: TGCAGTGCTAGAGCCCCCATCACAGATACGCAGTATTTT. Protein: CSARAPITDTQYF.

This clonotype showed up many times. The J gene is TRBJ1-1, the V gene TRBV2, with TRBD1 as a possible D gene (5 bases). V lost 10 bases and J 0 bases, leaving 18 bases between the germline ends. The CDR3 has 15 amino acids. From germline, CDR1 is SNHLY and CDR2 FYNNEI. This CDR3 is CATRIVGTMNTEAFF. For the CDR3, the DNA is TGTGCCACAAGGATAGTGGGGACGATGAACACTGAAGCTTTCTTT.

The genes are TRBV29-1 and TRBJ1-1, with 7 bases identical to TRBD1. The CDR3 consists of 13 residues. Germline V lookup: CDR1 SQVTM, CDR2 ANQGSEA. With 6 bases clipped from V and 3 bases from J, the junction kept 7 bases outside the gene matches. CDR3 nucleotides: TGCAGCGTCCGACAGGGTCAGGACACTGAAGCTTTCTTT. This sequence encodes CSVRQGQDTEAFF.

This clonotype was counted at least ten times. The chain links TRBV6-1 to TRBJ1-3; D remains ambiguous. Germline-derived CDR1 and CDR2 are MNHNS and SASEGT. V was pared by 6 bases and J by 0 bases, with 6 bases between. The CDR3 loop spans 13 amino acids. CDR3 residues: CASRTRSGNTIYF. CDR3 coding DNA: TGTGCCAGCAGGACGCGCTCTGGAAACACCATATATTTT.

This clonotype was seen repeatedly, ten times or more. This chain connects TRBV10-3 to TRBJ1-2; D is possibly TRBD1 (6 bases). V lost 5 bases to trimming and J lost 5 bases, with 18 bases between them. Germline loops: CDR1 ENHRY, CDR2 SYGVKD. CDR3 length: 15 residues. Here the CDR3 DNA reads TGTGCCATCAGTCCCAAGGGCAGGGGCATTTATGGCTACACCTTC. Its protein product is CAISPKGRGIYGYTF.

This clonotype was counted only a few times. This chain links TRBV4-3 with TRBJ1-2, with D hard to call. Germline CDR1 reads LGHNA; CDR2 reads YSLEER. With 3 bases removed from V and 2 bases from J, the gap between germline ends came to 16 bases. CDR3 size: 16 residues. The CDR3 here is CASSQVLGESNYGYTF. The CDR3 nucleotides read TGCGCCAGCAGCCAGGTGCTTGGGGAGTCAAACTATGGCTACACCTTC.